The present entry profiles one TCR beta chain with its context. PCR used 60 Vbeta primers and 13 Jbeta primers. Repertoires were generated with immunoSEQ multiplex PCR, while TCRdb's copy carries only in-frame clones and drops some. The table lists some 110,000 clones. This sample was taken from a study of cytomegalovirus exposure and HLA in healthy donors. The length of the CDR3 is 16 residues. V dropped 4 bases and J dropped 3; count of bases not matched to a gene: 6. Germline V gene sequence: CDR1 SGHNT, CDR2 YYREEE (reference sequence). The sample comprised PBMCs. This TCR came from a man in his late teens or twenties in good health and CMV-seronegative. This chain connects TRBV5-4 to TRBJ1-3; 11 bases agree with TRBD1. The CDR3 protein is CASSRMGQGVGNTIYF. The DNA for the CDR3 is TGTGCCAGCAGCAGGATGGGACAGGGGGTTGGAAACACCATATATTTT.